This is a list of T cell receptor beta chains from one sample in a study of blood T cell repertoires in COVID-19. Assay used: immunoSEQ multiplex PCR; TCRdb lists only in-frame clones, some missing. This sample has 110,000 or so clones, with roughly 85% found just once. The sequencing sample was made of peripheral blood. These receptors came from an older woman with COVID-19, enrolled during active disease. Both conserved end residues are part of each CDR3. Fields, in order: V gene, J gene, clone size, D gene, CDR3 protein, CDR3 DNA. The D gene is left open where the match is weak. Size is stated for part of the rows, as once, few or many counts, or as a class when the clone is expanded.

v_gene: TRBV9; j_gene: TRBJ2-7; abundance: -; d_gene: TRBD1; CDR3aa: CASSASTGQGSYEQYF; CDR3nt: TGTGCCAGCAGCGCTAGTACGGGACAGGGCTCCTACGAGCAGTACTTC
v_gene: TRBV9; j_gene: TRBJ1-3; abundance: -; d_gene: -; CDR3aa: CASSPTGHPGNTIYF; CDR3nt: TGTGCCAGCAGCCCCACAGGGCATCCTGGAAACACCATATATTTT
v_gene: TRBV9; j_gene: TRBJ1-6; abundance: once; d_gene: TRBD1; CDR3aa: CASSVAPTGGGNSPLHF; CDR3nt: TGTGCCAGCAGCGTAGCCCCCACAGGGGGAGGTAATTCACCCCTCCACTTT
v_gene: TRBV6-1; j_gene: TRBJ2-7; abundance: -; d_gene: TRBD1; CDR3aa: CASSEGTGSPSVEQYF; CDR3nt: TGTGCCAGCAGTGAAGGGACAGGGTCTCCCTCGGTCGAGCAGTACTTC
v_gene: TRBV6-2/TRBV6-3; j_gene: TRBJ1-5; abundance: -; d_gene: -; CDR3aa: CASSYSTSWASNQPQHF; CDR3nt: TGTGCCAGCAGTTACTCGACGTCCTGGGCTAGCAATCAGCCCCAGCATTTT
v_gene: TRBV24-1; j_gene: TRBJ2-2; abundance: -; d_gene: -; CDR3aa: CATGRGSLYTGELFF; CDR3nt: TGTGCCACCGGGCGCGGGTCCCTTTACACCGGGGAGCTGTTTTTT
v_gene: TRBV9; j_gene: TRBJ1-2; abundance: -; d_gene: TRBD1; CDR3aa: CASSHGLFPPGQGSGYTF; CDR3nt: TGTGCCAGCAGCCACGGGCTCTTTCCTCCGGGACAGGGGAGCGGCTACACCTTC
v_gene: TRBV1; j_gene: TRBJ2-2; abundance: -; d_gene: -; CDR3aa: CTSSQEGRGTGNTGELFF; CDR3nt: TGCACCAGCAGCCAAGAAGGGAGGGGGACAGGGAACACCGGGGAGCTGTTTTTT
v_gene: TRBV2; j_gene: TRBJ2-1; abundance: -; d_gene: TRBD2; CDR3aa: CAGRPAGAYNEQFF; CDR3nt: TGTGCTGGCCGGCCAGCGGGGGCCTACAATGAGCAGTTCTTC
v_gene: TRBV5-1; j_gene: TRBJ2-5; abundance: few; d_gene: -; CDR3aa: CASSLTAGAQETQYF; CDR3nt: TGCGCCAGCAGCTTGACTGCCGGAGCTCAAGAGACCCAGTACTTC
v_gene: TRBV9; j_gene: TRBJ1-2; abundance: -; d_gene: -; CDR3aa: CASSNRTGSNYGYTF; CDR3nt: TGTGCCAGCAGCAACCGGACGGGGAGTAACTATGGCTACACCTTC
v_gene: TRBV4-1; j_gene: TRBJ2-7; abundance: once; d_gene: -; CDR3aa: CASSQGRGLPYEQYF; CDR3nt: TGCGCCAGCAGCCAAGGCCGGGGGTTACCCTACGAGCAGTACTTC
v_gene: TRBV7-8; j_gene: TRBJ2-1; abundance: -; d_gene: TRBD1; CDR3aa: CASSRNRQGYEQFF; CDR3nt: TGTGCCAGCAGCCGAAACCGACAGGGCTATGAGCAGTTCTTC
v_gene: TRBV21-1; j_gene: TRBJ1-1; abundance: -; d_gene: -; CDR3aa: CASSSSRGSGDTEAFF; CDR3nt: TGTGCCAGCAGCAGCAGCAGGGGATCGGGCGACACTGAAGCTTTCTTT
v_gene: TRBV10-3; j_gene: TRBJ1-5; abundance: -; d_gene: -; CDR3aa: CAIGRTEYQPQHF; CDR3nt: TGTGCCATCGGGCGGACAGAGTATCAGCCCCAGCATTTT
v_gene: TRBV7-8; j_gene: TRBJ2-1; abundance: -; d_gene: -; CDR3aa: CASSLGQRYNEQFF; CDR3nt: TGTGCCAGCAGCTTAGGACAAAGATACAATGAGCAGTTCTTC
v_gene: TRBV27; j_gene: TRBJ1-2; abundance: few; d_gene: TRBD1; CDR3aa: CASSPRTGTGYTF; CDR3nt: TGTGCCAGCAGTCCCAGGACAGGGACTGGCTACACCTTC
v_gene: TRBV9; j_gene: TRBJ1-3; abundance: -; d_gene: TRBD1; CDR3aa: CASSPYPGTGGYSGNTIYF; CDR3nt: TGTGCCAGCAGCCCATACCCCGGGACAGGGGGCTACTCTGGAAACACCATATATTTT
v_gene: TRBV10-3; j_gene: TRBJ2-7; abundance: -; d_gene: -; CDR3aa: CAISDRDKSYEQYF; CDR3nt: TGTGCCATCAGTGACCGGGACAAATCCTACGAGCAGTACTTC
v_gene: TRBV6-5; j_gene: TRBJ2-2; abundance: -; d_gene: TRBD2; CDR3aa: CASGSGGSNTGELFF; CDR3nt: TGTGCCAGCGGAAGCGGGGGTTCGAACACCGGGGAGCTGTTTTTT
v_gene: TRBV30; j_gene: TRBJ2-7; abundance: once; d_gene: -; CDR3aa: CAWSVGGDFYEQYF; CDR3nt: TGTGCCTGGAGTGTAGGAGGGGACTTCTACGAGCAGTACTTC
v_gene: TRBV7-2; j_gene: TRBJ2-3; abundance: -; d_gene: -; CDR3aa: CASRISGYSTDTQYF; CDR3nt: TGTGCCAGCAGGATTTCGGGTTACAGCACAGATACGCAGTATTTT
v_gene: TRBV24-1; j_gene: TRBJ2-1; abundance: once; d_gene: TRBD2; CDR3aa: CATSDWTSGAEEQFF; CDR3nt: TGTGCCACCAGTGATTGGACTAGCGGGGCCGAGGAGCAGTTCTTC
v_gene: TRBV7-2; j_gene: TRBJ1-4; abundance: -; d_gene: -; CDR3aa: CASSLESGHNEKLFF; CDR3nt: TGTGCCAGCAGCTTAGAATCAGGGCATAATGAAAAACTGTTTTTT